This is a list of T cell receptor beta chains from one sample in a study of CD8 T cells in ankylosing spondylitis. TCRdb analysed the 5' RACE reads with MiXCR anew, one entry per CDR3 protein. The table has 130,000 or so distinct CDR3 sequences, around 7% seen once. The source material was blood, either unsorted or a sorted T cell fraction (not recorded which). The receptors were sampled from a male donor with ankylosing spondylitis or in good health (not recorded which). CDR3s include the opening cysteine and the closing phenylalanine or tryptophan. The D gene is left open where the match is weak. The size entry is marked missing in some rows and otherwise reads once, few, many or a size class.

D gene	clone size	V gene	J gene	CDR3 DNA	CDR3 protein
-	many	TRBV20-1	TRBJ1-1	TGCAGTGCTAGACTTCCCGGGAACACTGAAGCTTTCTTT	CSARLPGNTEAFF
-	many	TRBV28	TRBJ2-3	TGTGCCAGCAGTGGGGACTCTGCAGATACGCAGTATTTT	CASSGDSADTQYF
TRBD1	-	TRBV6-2/TRBV6-3	TRBJ2-1	TGTGCCAGCAGTTACATGGGACAGTACAATGAGCAGTTCTTC	CASSYMGQYNEQFF
-	many	TRBV5-1	TRBJ2-3	TGCGCCAGCAGCTCCATAGCGACCCTCCCCGGGGATACGCAGTATTTT	CASSSIATLPGDTQYF
-	many	TRBV7-2	TRBJ2-2	TGTGCCAGCAGCTCTCCATACGAGGGCGACACCGGGGAGCTGTTTTTT	CASSSPYEGDTGELFF
-	many	TRBV29-1	TRBJ1-2	TGCAGCGTTATCCAGGAAGCTAACTATGGCTACACCTTC	CSVIQEANYGYTF
-	many	TRBV12-3/TRBV12-4	TRBJ1-1	TGTGCCAGCAGTTTCGGTGGGGGCAACACTGAAGCTTTCTTT	CASSFGGGNTEAFF
-	many	TRBV12-3/TRBV12-4	TRBJ2-2	TGTGCCAGCAGTTGGCAGGGTTTTGTCGGGGAGCTGTTTTTT	CASSWQGFVGELFF
TRBD2	-	TRBV7-2	TRBJ2-1	TGTGCCAGCAGCTTAGACGGGAGGGCCTTTGGTGAGCAGTTCTTC	CASSLDGRAFGEQFF
-	many	TRBV10-3	TRBJ1-1	TGTGCCATCAGTGGGAATCAAGCCGGGACATCGAACACTGAAGCTTTCTTT	CAISGNQAGTSNTEAFF
TRBD1	many	TRBV20-1	TRBJ2-7	TGCAGTGCTAGAGTAGGTTTAGGGACAGGGGGCCACGAGCAGTACTTC	CSARVGLGTGGHEQYF
-	many	TRBV7-2	TRBJ1-1	TGTGCCAGCAGCTTCTTTGGGACTGGGAACACTGAAGCTTTCTTT	CASSFFGTGNTEAFF
TRBD2	many	TRBV5-4	TRBJ2-1	TGTGCCAGCAGCGTCGGACTAGCGGGGGGTTTGTATGAGCAGTTCTTC	CASSVGLAGGLYEQFF
-	many	TRBV20-1	TRBJ1-1	TGCAGTGCTAGACCCCCTACAGGGCGCACTGAAGCTTTCTTT	CSARPPTGRTEAFF
TRBD2	-	TRBV12-3/TRBV12-4	TRBJ2-2	TGTGCCAGCCCACTAGCGGGAGGAACGAACACCGGGGAGCTGTTTTTT	CASPLAGGTNTGELFF
TRBD2	many	TRBV5-1	TRBJ2-1	TGCGCCAGCAGCCCCTTCTCCGGACTAGCGGACAATGAGCAGTTCTTC	CASSPFSGLADNEQFF
TRBD1	-	TRBV7-2	TRBJ1-6	TGTGCCAGCAGCTTACGGGACAGGGACCGGTTACCCCTCCACTTT	CASSLRDRDRLPLHF
-	many	TRBV3-1	TRBJ2-2	TGTGCCAGCAGCCACGATGGGGAGTTAGCCGGGGAGCTGTTTTTT	CASSHDGELAGELFF
-	many	TRBV5-1	TRBJ1-5	TGCGCCAGCAGCTTGGGAGGGCAGACTAGCAATCAGCCCCAGCATTTT	CASSLGGQTSNQPQHF
TRBD2	many	TRBV9	TRBJ2-3	TGTGCCAGCAGCTCTCGGGGGGGCGCAGATACGCAGTATTTT	CASSSRGGADTQYF
-	many	TRBV20-1	TRBJ1-6	TGCAGTGTACCCAGCCAAAATTCACCCCTCCACTTT	CSVPSQNSPLHF
-	many	TRBV7-3	TRBJ2-5	TGTGCCAGCAGCAGAAGTGGGGGTGATAAGACCCAGTACTTC	CASSRSGGDKTQYF
-	-	TRBV6-2/TRBV6-3	TRBJ1-5	TGTGCCAGCAGAGATCCACAGGATCATAGCAATCAGCCCCAGCATTTT	CASRDPQDHSNQPQHF
TRBD2	-	TRBV19	TRBJ2-1	TGTGCCAGTAGTATAGTCGGGACTAGCAGAAGACTCGGGCAGTTCTTC	CASSIVGTSRRLGQFF
TRBD2	many	TRBV20-1	TRBJ2-2	TGCAGTGCTAGAGATCTGGGTAGCGGGAGGGGAAGCACCGGGGAGCTGTTTTTT	CSARDLGSGRGSTGELFF
TRBD2	many	TRBV2	TRBJ2-1	TGTGCCAGCAGGGGACTAGCTGATGAGCAGTTCTTC	CASRGLADEQFF